A selection of T cell receptor beta chains follows, all from one sample in a study of T cell repertoires in cytomegalovirus infection. In TCRdb, the reads were re-called with MiXCR into one record per CDR3 protein. The top ten clones hold under 15% of a sample with approximately 1,000,000 distinct CDR3 sequences, roughly 30% of them seen once. Which antigens these TCRs recognize remains unknown. The sequencing used cultured CD8+ T cells from PBMCs, collected from culture after CMV antigen stimulation. Receptors originate from a human donor in good health (CMV status not recorded). Some clones in this sample may be carry-over from other donors' samples. Both conserved end residues are part of each CDR3. Fields, in order: V gene, clone size, D gene, J gene, CDR3 protein, CDR3 DNA. The D gene is left open where the match is weak. For some rows the clone size is stated as once, few or many, or as a class when expanded; others skip it.

V: TRBV27; size: -; D: -; J: TRBJ1-6; CDR3: CASKKSGGTDYNSPLHF; DNA: TGTGCCAGCAAAAAATCAGGAGGTACGGACTATAATTCACCCCTCCACTTT
V: TRBV7-4; size: -; D: -; J: TRBJ1-2; CDR3: CASSFGSRESNYGYTF; DNA: TGTGCCAGCAGCTTTGGGAGCAGAGAATCTAACTATGGCTACACCTTC
V: TRBV27; size: -; D: -; J: TRBJ1-1; CDR3: CASSFSGARGNTEAFF; DNA: TGTGCCAGCAGTTTTTCAGGGGCCCGGGGCAACACTGAAGCTTTCTTT
V: TRBV27; size: once; D: -; J: TRBJ2-5; CDR3: CASSFSAGAETQYF; DNA: TGTGCCAGCAGTTTTTCGGCAGGGGCAGAGACCCAGTACTTC
V: TRBV4-1; size: many; D: -; J: TRBJ2-1; CDR3: CASSQVPDSYNEQFF; DNA: TGCGCCAGCAGCCAAGTGCCGGACTCCTACAATGAGCAGTTCTTC
V: TRBV6-2/TRBV6-3; size: once; D: -; J: TRBJ2-3; CDR3: CASGQGADTQYF; DNA: TGTGCCAGCGGTCAGGGCGCAGATACGCAGTATTTT
V: TRBV5-8; size: -; D: TRBD2; J: TRBJ2-5; CDR3: CASSYALAGEQETQYF; DNA: TGTGCCAGCAGCTACGCCCTAGCGGGGGAACAAGAGACCCAGTACTTC
V: TRBV27; size: -; D: -; J: TRBJ1-2; CDR3: CASSLSFSSSYTF; DNA: TGTGCCAGCAGTTTATCCTTTTCCAGCTCCTACACCTTC
V: TRBV19; size: -; D: TRBD2; J: TRBJ2-3; CDR3: CASHSSGLTDTQYF; DNA: TGTGCCAGTCATTCTAGCGGCCTCACAGATACGCAGTATTTT
V: TRBV7-9; size: few; D: -; J: TRBJ2-1; CDR3: CASSFRAPQGQFF; DNA: TGTGCCAGCAGCTTTCGGGCCCCCCAAGGGCAGTTCTTC